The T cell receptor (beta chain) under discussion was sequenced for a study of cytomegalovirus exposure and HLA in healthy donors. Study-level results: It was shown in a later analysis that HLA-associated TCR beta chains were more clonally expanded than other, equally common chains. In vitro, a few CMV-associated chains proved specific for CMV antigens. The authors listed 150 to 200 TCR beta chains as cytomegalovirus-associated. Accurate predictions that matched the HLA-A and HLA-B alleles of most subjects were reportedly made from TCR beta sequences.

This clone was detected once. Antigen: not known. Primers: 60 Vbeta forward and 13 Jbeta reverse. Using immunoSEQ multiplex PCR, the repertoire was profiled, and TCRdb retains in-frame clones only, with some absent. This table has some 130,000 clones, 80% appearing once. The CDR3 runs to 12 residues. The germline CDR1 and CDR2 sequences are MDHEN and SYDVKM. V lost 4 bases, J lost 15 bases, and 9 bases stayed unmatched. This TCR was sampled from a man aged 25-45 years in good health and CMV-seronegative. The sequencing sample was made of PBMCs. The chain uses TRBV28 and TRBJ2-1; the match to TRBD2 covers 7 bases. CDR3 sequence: CASSSGLPSLFF. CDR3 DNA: TGTGCCAGCAGTTCGGGACTACCGTCCTTGTTCTTC.